The 30 T cell receptor beta chains listed next were all sequenced from one sample in a study of blood T cell repertoires in COVID-19. Assay used: immunoSEQ multiplex PCR; TCRdb lists only in-frame clones, some missing. The sample lists 71,000 or so clones, less than 95% occurring once. Sequenced input: peripheral blood. These receptors came from a woman under 30 with acute or convalescent COVID-19.

The chain joins TRBV28 to TRBJ1-1; D is undetermined. The ends were cut back, 4 bases at V and 3 bases at J, with 6 bases in the middle. This CDR3 has 12 residues. Germline CDR1 MDHEN, CDR2 SYDVKM. The CDR3 is CASSYADTEAFF. As DNA, the CDR3 is TGTGCCAGCAGTTATGCGGACACTGAAGCTTTCTTT.

A single count supports this clone. One end of the junction fails to match germline, which may point to a read error. CDR3 sequence (DNA): TGTGCCAGCAGTACGGGACAGGTGAATACTGAAGCTTTCTTT. Translation: CASSTGQVNTEAFF. The genes are TRBV6-2 or TRBV6-3 and TRBJ1-1, with 8 bases aligning to TRBD1. Germline CDR1 reads MNHEY; CDR2 reads SVGEGT. The CDR3 consists of 14 residues.

V and J are TRBV7-9 and TRBJ1-2, with D perhaps matching TRBD1 (5 bases). The CDR3 is made up of 16 amino acids. From germline, CDR1 is SEHNR and CDR2 FQNEAQ (reference sequence). The V end was cut by 1 base, the J end by 2 bases, with 14 bases between. The CDR3 region is CASSLEHGGVNYGYTF. CDR3 nucleotides: TGTGCCAGCAGCTTAGAGCATGGGGGGGTAAACTATGGCTACACCTTC.

CDR3 sequence reads: CASSTRGDRGPGELFF. The CDR3 bases are TGTGCCAGCAGCACTAGGGGTGACAGGGGACCCGGGGAGCTGTTTTTT. The chain joins TRBV11-3 to TRBJ2-2, with 8 nucleotides matching TRBD1. This CDR3 region has 16 residues. CDR1 is SGHNT and CDR2 is YENEEA in the germline V gene. V lost 5 bases and J lost 6; bases outside the gene matches: 11.

This chain connects TRBV24-1 to TRBJ2-3; 8 nucleotides line up with TRBD1. The CDR3 loop spans 14 amino acids. V was clipped by 7 bases and J by 2 bases; unmatched bases: 4. Germline V lookup: CDR1 KGHDR, CDR2 SFDVKD. CDR3 coding DNA: TGTGCCACCAGGGAGACAGGGGCCACAGATACGCAGTATTTT. It is translated as CATRETGATDTQYF.

The chain recombines TRBV10-2 with TRBJ2-7, with 8 bases identical to TRBD2. The germline gives CDR1 WSHSY, CDR2 SAAADI. The CDR3 runs 16 residues. V shed 3 bases and J 4 bases; nucleotides not matched to a gene: 11. The CDR3 is CASSDPRVAGTYEQYF. The CDR3 nucleotides are TGCGCCAGCAGTGACCCCCGGGTAGCGGGGACATACGAGCAGTACTTC.

The CDR3 nucleotides are TGTGCCAGTAGTCCCGGGTTCCTGAACACTGAAGCTTTCTTT. Its translation: CASSPGFLNTEAFF. The chain links TRBV19 to TRBJ1-1; D remains ambiguous. The CDR3 loop spans 14 amino acids. From germline, CDR1 is LNHDA and CDR2 SQIVND (reference sequence). Trimming shortened V by 5 bases and J by 0 bases, and 10 bases separated the two germline ends.

The CDR3 nucleotides are TGTGCCAGCAGCAGGGACACCGGGGAGCTGTTTTTT. It yields the protein CASSRDTGELFF. The genes are TRBV6-6 and TRBJ2-2; tentatively, D is TRBD1 (5 bases). V lost 6 bases and J lost 3, with 5 bases in between. Germline V gene lookup returns CDR1 MNHNY and CDR2 SVGAGI (reference sequence). The CDR3 extends over 12 amino acids.

The chain joins TRBV5-1 to TRBJ1-2, with 11 nucleotides matching TRBD1. CDR3 size: 15 residues. CDR1 and CDR2 (germline): SGHRS, YFSETQ. With V trimmed by 0 bases and J by 3 bases, 1 base remained unmatched. CDR3 in amino acids: CASSLAGQGDYGYTF. DNA of the CDR3: TGCGCCAGCAGCTTGGCGGGACAGGGGGACTATGGCTACACCTTC.

The chain is built from TRBV5-8 and TRBJ1-5; D might be TRBD1 (5 bases). The germline V and J ends were trimmed by 0 bases and 3 bases, with 7 bases remaining between them. The length of the CDR3 is 14 residues. CDR1 and CDR2 (germline): SGHTS, YDEGEE. The chain's CDR3 is CASSLVGLNQPQHF. In DNA, the CDR3 is TGTGCCAGCAGCTTGGTGGGGCTCAATCAGCCCCAGCATTTT.

V gene TRBV5-8 combines with J gene TRBJ1-5; maybe TRBD1 (6 bases). The CDR3 contains 15 residues. The germline gives CDR1 SGHTS, CDR2 YDEGEE. V dropped 3 bases and J dropped 1 base, with 11 bases sitting between them. CDR3 protein: CASSSQGLSNQPQHF. CDR3 in DNA: TGTGCCAGCAGCTCACAGGGTTTAAGCAATCAGCCCCAGCATTTT.

The chain employs TRBV4-1 and TRBJ2-7; 10 bases align to TRBD2. Germline V lookup: CDR1 MGHRA, CDR2 YSYEKL. Trimming took 5 bases from V and 3 from J; bases not matched to a gene: 4. The CDR3 spans 14 residues. CDR3: CASSEREGHYEQYF. CDR3 bases: TGCGCCAGCAGCGAGCGGGAGGGACACTACGAGCAGTACTTC.

This chain connects TRBV4-1 to TRBJ2-6; TRBD1 agrees at 8 bases. The CDR3 consists of 17 residues. V was pared by 2 bases and J by 4 bases, with 7 bases of the junction left unmatched. Germline values: CDR1 MGHRA, CDR2 YSYEKL. The CDR3 DNA follows: TGCGCCAGCAGCCAAATAACGACAGGGGCCGGGGCCAACGTCCTGACTTTC. Amino acids: CASSQITTGAGANVLTF.

The V call is TRBV6-6, the J call TRBJ1-6, with 7 bases fitting TRBD1. This CDR3 region has 14 residues. V shed 6 bases, J shed 4 bases, and the junction held 3 bases outside the gene matches. Germline-derived CDR1 and CDR2 are MNHNY and SVGAGI (reference sequence). CDR3 sequence reads: CASSPGQYNSPLHF. CDR3 nucleotides: TGTGCCAGCAGCCCGGGACAGTATAATTCACCCCTCCACTTT.

V usage is TRBV11-2 and J usage is TRBJ1-6, with TRBD1 as a possible D gene (6 bases). The CDR3 runs 15 residues. With 5 bases removed from V and 8 bases from J, the gap between germline ends came to 16 bases. Germline lookup yields CDR1 SGHAT and CDR2 FQNNGV. For the CDR3, the DNA is TGTGCCAGCAGCCTGGCCAGGGGTCTTGATTCACCCCTCCACTTT. Translating it yields CASSLARGLDSPLHF.

The chain employs TRBV29-1 and TRBJ2-1; D is perhaps TRBD2 (5 bases). The V end lost 8 bases, the J end lost 7 bases, and 15 bases lay between the germline ends. Germline CDR1 and CDR2: SQVTM and ANQGSEA. The CDR3 is 12 residues long. CDR3 amino acids: CSSGIGGNEQFF. The CDR3 nucleotides are TGCAGCTCCGGGATAGGTGGGAATGAGCAGTTCTTC.

The chain uses TRBV15 and TRBJ2-7; possible D gene TRBD2, 6 bases. V was shortened by 0 bases and J by 2 bases, with 8 bases between the two germline ends. The CDR3 totals 14 residues. Looked up from germline, CDR1 is LNHNV and CDR2 is YYDKDF (reference sequence). CDR3 protein: CATSRDPGAYEQYF. In DNA, the CDR3 is TGTGCCACCAGCAGAGATCCGGGGGCCTACGAGCAGTACTTC.

V is TRBV9 and J is TRBJ1-3; possibly TRBD1 for D (6 bases). The CDR3 sequence is 15 residues long. Germline CDR1 is SGDLS and CDR2 is YYNGEE. Trimming pared 4 bases from V and 0 bases from J, leaving 11 bases between. Here the CDR3 DNA reads TGTGCCAGCAGCCGGGAAGGGGGCTCTGGAAACACCATATATTTT. Translating gives CASSREGGSGNTIYF.

The rearrangement links TRBV3-1 (or the pseudogene TRBV3-2) to TRBJ1-4; 8 bases are a match to TRBD1. V lost 4 bases to trimming and J lost 0 bases; unmatched junction nucleotides: 4. Germline assignment: CDR1 LGHDT and CDR2 YNNKEL (reference sequence). The CDR3 covers 16 residues. CDR3 bases: TGTGCCAGCAGCCTAGGACAGGGAACAACTAATGAAAAACTGTTTTTT. Protein: CASSLGQGTTNEKLFF.

CDR3 sequence reads: CAWKDTDNSPLHF. As DNA, the CDR3 is TGTGCCTGGAAGGACACCGATAATTCACCCCTCCACTTT. The chain has TRBV30 and TRBJ1-6, with a tentative D call TRBD1 (5 bases). Trimming removed 4 bases at V and 5 bases at J, with 9 bases between. CDR3 length: 13 amino acids. Germline CDR1 and CDR2: GTSNPN and SVGIG (reference sequence).

The chain combines TRBV11-2 with TRBJ1-1; the D is unclear. The ends were cut back, 1 base at V and 11 bases at J, with 14 bases in the middle. The germline V gene has CDR1 SGHAT and CDR2 FQNNGV. This CDR3 contains 13 residues. In DNA, the CDR3 is TGTGCCAGCAGCTTAGCAGGCTCCACCAGGGCTTTCTTT. It is translated as CASSLAGSTRAFF.

The genes are TRBV29-1 and TRBJ2-7; D is unclear. This CDR3 has 14 amino acids. Trimming removed 2 bases at V and 2 bases at J, with 13 bases between. Germline values: CDR1 SQVTM, CDR2 ANQGSEA. CDR3: CSVEFPAEPYEQYF. The CDR3 coding sequence is TGCAGCGTTGAATTCCCTGCGGAGCCCTACGAGCAGTACTTC.

The V gene is TRBV25-1, the J gene TRBJ2-7; D may be TRBD2 (5 bases). The CDR3 consists of 13 residues. Trimming took off 7 bases at V and 4 bases at J, with 14 bases between the two ends. Germline V gives CDR1 MGHDK, CDR2 SYGVNS. The CDR3 here is CASNPREGYEQYF. CDR3 nucleotides: TGTGCCAGCAACCCGAGGGAAGGATACGAGCAGTACTTC.

V usage is TRBV7-8 and J usage is TRBJ2-1; the match to TRBD1 covers 9 bases. Germline CDR1 SGHVS, CDR2 FQNEAQ. Trimming at V came to 5 bases and at J to 8 bases, leaving 10 bases not matched to a gene. The CDR3 is made up of 15 amino acids. The CDR3, as DNA: TGTGCCAGCAGCGCCGACAGGGGGTTGTTCTATGAGCAGTTCTTC. It translates to CASSADRGLFYEQFF.

The V call is TRBV5-6, the J call TRBJ2-2; no clear D gene. This CDR3 spans 13 amino acids. Germline V gene lookup returns CDR1 SGHDT and CDR2 YYEEEE. V was clipped by 1 base and J by 5 bases, with 6 bases between them. The CDR3 loop reads CASSLPGTGELFF. The DNA of the CDR3 is TGTGCCAGCAGCTTGCCCGGGACCGGGGAGCTGTTTTTT.

The V gene is TRBV14, the J gene TRBJ1-1; D might be TRBD1 (5 bases). V dropped 1 base and J dropped 6 bases, with 15 bases sitting between them. The CDR3 loop spans 15 amino acids. CDR1 is SGHDN, CDR2 FVKESK, per germline. The CDR3 coding sequence is TGTGCCAGCAGCCAAGGTATGGGGGGTCGATCTGAAGCTTTCTTT. Residues: CASSQGMGGRSEAFF.

On this clone: The junction shows a germline mismatch at one end, possibly a read error. The chain has TRBV6-5 and TRBJ2-1; 12 positions match TRBD2. The CDR3 is 15 residues long. Germline loops: CDR1 MNHEY, CDR2 SVGAGI. CDR3: CASSDSSGRGYEQFF. In DNA form, the CDR3 reads TGTGCCAGCAGTGACTCTAGCGGGAGGGGCTATGAGCAGTTCTTC.

This sequence joins TRBV19 and TRBJ1-5, with D hard to call. The germline V and J ends were trimmed by 5 bases and 3 bases, with 14 bases remaining between them. CDR1 is LNHDA, CDR2 SQIVND, per germline (reference sequence). The CDR3 has 15 amino acids. The CDR3 is CASSLKLGANQPQHF. The CDR3 DNA reads TGTGCCAGTAGTTTAAAACTGGGAGCCAATCAGCCCCAGCATTTT.

The CDR3: CATGKTGGQNEQFF. CDR3 DNA sequence: TGTGCCACGGGGAAGACAGGGGGCCAGAATGAGCAGTTCTTC. The chain uses TRBV24-1 and TRBJ2-1, with 10 positions matching TRBD1. V lost 10 bases, J lost 7 bases, and 9 bases stayed unmatched. Germline V gene sequence: CDR1 KGHDR, CDR2 SFDVKD. The CDR3 has 14 amino acids.

The genes are TRBV6-5 and TRBJ2-5; 13 bases map to TRBD2. The ends lost 6 bases at V and 5 bases at J; junction bases unmatched: 6. The CDR3 extends over 15 amino acids. Germline-derived CDR1 and CDR2 are MNHEY and SVGAGI. The CDR3 DNA is TGTGCCAGCAGCCGGGGACTAGCGGGGCGGGAGACCCAGTACTTC. It codes for CASSRGLAGRETQYF.